One and the same sample provided the 23 T cell receptor beta chains below, sequenced in a study of blood T cell repertoires in COVID-19. Some clones are missing from TCRdb's copy, which holds only in-frame ones; the method was immunoSEQ multiplex PCR. Found here are about 230,000 clones, around 80% of them singletons; the top ten hold 15% to 20%. Specimen: peripheral blood. These TCRs come from a woman older than 75 with active or convalescent COVID-19.

The rearrangement uses TRBV29-1 and TRBJ2-7, with 9 bases that match TRBD2. The CDR3 spans 19 residues. Germline loops: CDR1 SQVTM, CDR2 ANQGSEA. V was clipped by 3 bases and J by 4 bases; unmatched bases: 22. CDR3 in DNA: TGCAGCGTTGAGATCGGCGGGAGGGTCCCCCCCGTTCGGTTTTACGAGCAGTACTTC. Translating gives CSVEIGGRVPPVRFYEQYF.

This clone was seen a single time. The V call is TRBV6-2 or TRBV6-3, the J call TRBJ1-4; TRBD1 matches 7 bases. This CDR3 has 12 amino acids. Germline V gene lookup returns CDR1 MNHEY and CDR2 SVGEGT. The J segment lost 14 bases and the V segment lost 5 bases, leaving 8 bases of the junction unmatched. The CDR3 here is CASSDDRVGLFF. CDR3 sequence (DNA): TGTGCCAGCAGTGACGACAGGGTCGGGCTGTTTTTT.

The chain carries TRBV28 and TRBJ2-7; 10 nucleotides line up with TRBD1. Germline V gene sequence: CDR1 MDHEN, CDR2 SYDVKM. The CDR3 runs 15 residues. V lost 6 bases, J lost 1 base, and 6 bases stayed unmatched. This chain's CDR3 is CASRRGQGMSYEQYF. CDR3 nucleotides: TGTGCCAGCAGGAGGGGACAGGGGATGTCCTACGAGCAGTACTTC.

The chain recombines TRBV18 with TRBJ2-5; the match to TRBD2 covers 8 bases. V lost 5 bases and J lost 2; bases outside the gene matches: 4. The CDR3 contains 14 residues. Germline CDR1 is KGHSH and CDR2 is LQKENI. Here the CDR3 DNA reads TGTGCCAGCTCAGAGACTAGCGAACAAGAGACCCAGTACTTC. Amino acid sequence: CASSETSEQETQYF.

The rearrangement links TRBV10-3 to TRBJ2-5, with 13 bases lining up with TRBD2. Germline values: CDR1 ENHRY, CDR2 SYGVKD. CDR3 length: 15 amino acids. The ends lost 4 bases at V and 1 base at J; junction bases unmatched: 0. Written as DNA, the CDR3 is TGTGCCATCAGTGGACTAGCGGGAGGCCAAGAGACCCAGTACTTC. Translation gives CAISGLAGGQETQYF.

The V gene is TRBV20-1, the J gene TRBJ2-3; D is unresolved. From germline, CDR1 is DFQATT and CDR2 SNEGSKA (reference sequence). V lost 7 bases to trimming and J lost 6 bases, with 11 bases between them. This CDR3 contains 11 residues. The CDR3 sequence is CSGLPRDTQYF. CDR3 nucleotides: TGCAGTGGACTCCCTAGGGATACGCAGTATTTT.

This clone was recorded only once. The V and J genes are TRBV7-9 and TRBJ1-4; no clear D gene. V shed 3 bases and J shed 9 bases, with 17 bases lying between them. Germline V lookup: CDR1 SEHNR, CDR2 FQNEAQ (reference sequence). The CDR3 consists of 15 residues. DNA of the CDR3: TGTGCCAGCAGCTTTCTTAATGAGCGGAACCAAAAACTGTTTTTT. It specifies CASSFLNERNQKLFF.

CDR3 in DNA: TGTGCCAGCAGTAAGGGACAGAGGTACGAGCAGTACTTC. Its protein is CASSKGQRYEQYF. The chain employs TRBV6-2 or TRBV6-3 and TRBJ2-7, with TRBD1 matching 7 bases. CDR1 is MNHEY, CDR2 SVGEGT, per germline. The V segment lost 5 bases and the J segment 4 bases; nucleotides outside the gene matches: 5. There are 13 residues in the CDR3.

The V and J genes are TRBV6-5 and TRBJ2-4; the match to TRBD1 covers 8 bases. The J segment lost 4 bases and the V segment lost 4 bases, leaving 9 bases of the junction unmatched. This CDR3 has 16 residues. The germline V gene encodes CDR1 MNHEY and CDR2 SVGAGI. The CDR3 here is CASSLQGAGGKNIQYF. The CDR3 coding sequence is TGTGCCAGCAGTTTGCAGGGGGCGGGCGGGAAAAACATTCAGTACTTC.

CDR3 residues: CATSREPTSTDTQYF. The CDR3 DNA reads TGTGCCACCAGCAGAGAACCGACTAGCACAGATACGCAGTATTTT. The V and J genes are TRBV15 and TRBJ2-3; D is uncertain. V was pared by 0 bases and J by 0 bases, with 7 bases between. The CDR3 has 15 residues. Germline loops: CDR1 LNHNV, CDR2 YYDKDF (reference sequence).

This chain joins TRBV18 and TRBJ2-3; TRBD2 aligns across 8 bases. Germline-derived CDR1 and CDR2 are KGHSH and LQKENI. The CDR3 extends over 15 amino acids. Unmatched junction bases numbered 7, after V lost 5 bases and J lost 3 bases. CDR3 region: CASSARLATTDTQYF. The CDR3 DNA is TGTGCCAGCTCAGCTAGACTAGCGACTACAGATACGCAGTATTTT.

The V gene is TRBV19, the J gene TRBJ2-2, with TRBD2 matching over 13 bases. This CDR3 comprises 16 residues. From germline, CDR1 is LNHDA and CDR2 SQIVND (reference sequence). J lost 1 base, V lost 6 bases, and 2 bases had no gene match. Here the CDR3 reads CASRGLAGLNTGELFF. As DNA, the CDR3 is TGTGCCAGTAGGGGACTAGCGGGGTTGAACACCGGGGAGCTGTTTTTT. Complete variable domain (other parts from reference TRBV19 and TRBJ2-2): DGGITQSPKYLFRKEGQNVTLSCEQNLNHDAMYWYRQDPGQGLRLIYYSQIVNDFQKGDIAEGYSVSREKKESFPLTVTSAQKNPTAFYLCASRGLAGLNTGELFFGEGSRLTVL.

The V and J genes are TRBV2 and TRBJ2-3, with 7 bases fitting TRBD2. Germline CDR1 and CDR2: SNHLY and FYNNEI. The CDR3 runs to 14 residues. J was trimmed by 4 bases and V by 6 bases; bases with no gene match: 7. CDR3 sequence: CASRIRLAADTQYF. CDR3 DNA: TGTGCCAGCAGAATAAGACTAGCTGCAGATACGCAGTATTTT.

The V and J genes are TRBV7-9 and TRBJ2-1; D perhaps matches TRBD1 (6 bases). Germline loops: CDR1 SEHNR, CDR2 FQNEAQ (reference sequence). This CDR3 spans 17 amino acids. Between the trimmed V and J ends, which lost 1 base and 3 bases, there was a span of 16 bases. In DNA form, the CDR3 reads TGTGCCAGCAGCTTAGGATGGCCAGGACAGAACTACAATGAGCAGTTCTTC. Protein sequence: CASSLGWPGQNYNEQFF.

The chain has TRBV9 and TRBJ2-1; 8 bases line up with TRBD1. The CDR3 loop spans 14 amino acids. CDR1 SGDLS and CDR2 YYNGEE come from the germline V gene. Losses at the gene ends were 4 bases for V and 9 bases for J; bases not matched to a gene: 9. The CDR3 sequence is CASSPGQGLSEQFF. The CDR3 DNA sequence: TGTGCCAGCAGCCCTGGACAGGGTTTAAGTGAGCAGTTCTTC.

The chain links TRBV29-1 to TRBJ1-6, with unresolved D. Trimming left V 1 base short and J 10 bases short, with 11 bases between. This CDR3 has 13 amino acids. Germline V lookup: CDR1 SQVTM, CDR2 ANQGSEA. The CDR3 spells CSVEVGGGSPLHF. CDR3 in DNA: TGCAGCGTTGAAGTGGGAGGTGGATCACCCCTCCACTTT.

There are a few counts of this clone. The genes are TRBV29-1 and TRBJ2-4, with 11 bases fitting TRBD1. Looked up from germline, CDR1 is SQVTM and CDR2 is ANQGSEA. The CDR3 runs 13 residues. V lost 6 bases, J lost 7 bases, and 5 bases stayed unmatched. The CDR3 DNA follows: TGCAGCGTCGGACAGGGGGCGCAGAACATTCAGTACTTC. It encodes CSVGQGAQNIQYF.

The gene calls are TRBV29-1 and TRBJ2-2; 7 bases match TRBD1. J was trimmed by 0 bases and V by 4 bases; bases with no gene match: 5. CDR1 and CDR2 from the germline V gene are SQVTM and ANQGSEA. This CDR3 is 15 amino acids long. CDR3 DNA: TGCAGCGTTGTGAGGGGGCCCGCGAACACCGGGGAGCTGTTTTTT. It encodes CSVVRGPANTGELFF.

This clone has just one count. The chain employs TRBV5-4 and TRBJ2-5, with 14 nucleotides matching TRBD2. The CDR3 extends over 17 amino acids. Germline V gene lookup returns CDR1 SGHNT and CDR2 YYREEE (reference sequence). Trimming at V came to 4 bases and at J to 3 bases, leaving 8 bases not matched to a gene. The CDR3 region is CASSVRLAGGPEETQYF. For the CDR3, the DNA is TGTGCCAGCAGCGTACGACTAGCGGGAGGGCCGGAAGAGACCCAGTACTTC.

The chain carries TRBV5-1 and TRBJ2-7; 12 bases are a match to TRBD2. Germline V gene sequence: CDR1 SGHRS, CDR2 YFSETQ. V gave up 4 bases and J gave up 3 bases; unmatched junction bases: 14. CDR3 length: 18 residues. The CDR3 coding sequence is TGCGCCAGCAGCGATCGACTAGCGGGAGACATGGGGAACTACGAGCAGTACTTC. Amino acids: CASSDRLAGDMGNYEQYF.

The chain joins TRBV6-5 to TRBJ1-2, with a tentative D call TRBD1 (6 bases). V lost 6 bases and J 6 bases, leaving 17 bases between the germline ends. CDR1 MNHEY and CDR2 SVGAGI come from the germline V gene. There are 14 residues in the CDR3. In DNA form, the CDR3 reads TGTGCCAGCAGCCGGACAGTTGGAGGACATGGCTACACCTTC. Its translation: CASSRTVGGHGYTF.

This chain connects TRBV6-5 to TRBJ1-1; D might be TRBD1 (6 bases). Germline V gene lookup returns CDR1 MNHEY and CDR2 SVGAGI. The CDR3 is 14 residues long. Between the trimmed V and J ends, which lost 5 bases and 7 bases, there was a span of 17 bases. This CDR3 reads CASSTLDRLGEAFF. The CDR3 DNA sequence: TGTGCCAGCAGTACCCTGGACAGACTGGGTGAAGCTTTCTTT.

The chain recombines TRBV11-3 with TRBJ2-5; 7 bases agree with TRBD1. Trimming took 1 base from V and 5 from J; bases not matched to a gene: 19. Germline V gene sequence: CDR1 SGHNT, CDR2 YENEEA. CDR3 length: 19 amino acids. CDR3 loop: CASSLGGTEYPTRRETQYF. As DNA, the CDR3 is TGTGCCAGCAGCTTAGGTGGGACAGAATATCCAACCCGGAGGGAGACCCAGTACTTC.